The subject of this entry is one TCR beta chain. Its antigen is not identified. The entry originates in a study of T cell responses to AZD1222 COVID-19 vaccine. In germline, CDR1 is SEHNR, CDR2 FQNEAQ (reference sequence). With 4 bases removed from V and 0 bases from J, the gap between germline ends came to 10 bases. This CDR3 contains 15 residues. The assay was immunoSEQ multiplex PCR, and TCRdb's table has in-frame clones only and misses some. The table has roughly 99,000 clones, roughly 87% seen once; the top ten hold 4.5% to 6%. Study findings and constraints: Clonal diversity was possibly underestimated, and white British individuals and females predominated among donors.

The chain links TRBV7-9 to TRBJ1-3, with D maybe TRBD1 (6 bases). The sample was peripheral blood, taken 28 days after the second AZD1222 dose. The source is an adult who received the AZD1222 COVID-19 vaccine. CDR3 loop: CASSSGDLSGNTIYF. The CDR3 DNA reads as TGTGCCAGCAGCTCAGGGGATCTCTCTGGAAACACCATATATTTT.